This TCR beta chain was identified in a study of blood T cell repertoires in COVID-19. Across the study: There were acute and convalescent COVID-19 samples, and they came from the United States, Italy and Spain.

With V trimmed by 2 bases and J by 1 base, 4 bases remained unmatched. The CDR3 totals 15 residues. Germline CDR1 SGHKS, CDR2 YYEKEE (reference sequence). Original processing notes: Reference gene primers were amplified, and this amplification served to estimate nucleated cell counts. TCRdb's copy holds only in-frame clones and misses some; the assay was immunoSEQ multiplex PCR. Clone size and the V and J calls come from that table; the DNA yielded D and trimming. The sample records some 190,000 clones, about nine tenths being singletons. J is TRBJ2-5 and V is TRBV5-5, with 8 bases matching TRBD2. The receptor comes from a young man with active or convalescent COVID-19. The specimen was peripheral blood. CDR3 region: CASSLAGVVQETQYF. DNA for the CDR3: TGTGCCAGCAGCTTAGCGGGAGTGGTCCAAGAGACCCAGTACTTC.